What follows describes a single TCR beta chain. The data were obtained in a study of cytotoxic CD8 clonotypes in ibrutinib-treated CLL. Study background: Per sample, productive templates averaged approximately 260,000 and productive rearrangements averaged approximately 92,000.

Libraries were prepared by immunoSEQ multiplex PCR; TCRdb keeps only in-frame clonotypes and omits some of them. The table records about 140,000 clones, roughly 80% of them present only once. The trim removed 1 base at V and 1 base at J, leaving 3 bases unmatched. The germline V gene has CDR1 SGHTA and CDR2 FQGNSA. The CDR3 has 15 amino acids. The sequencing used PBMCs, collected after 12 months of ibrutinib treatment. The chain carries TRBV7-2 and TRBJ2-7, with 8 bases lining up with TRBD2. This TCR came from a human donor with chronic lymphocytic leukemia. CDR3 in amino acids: CASSLVTSGSYEQYF. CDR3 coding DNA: TGTGCCAGCAGCTTAGTAACTAGCGGATCCTACGAGCAGTACTTC.